One T cell receptor (beta chain) is described in this entry. The antigen it recognizes is unknown. Base quality data are lacking; no much larger clone is found one base away. The immunoSEQ Assay, a bias-controlled multiplex PCR, was used to amplify TCRbeta CDR3 regions from genomic DNA. Turning to the authors' computational methods: Within the assay, amplification of reference gene primers was used to estimate how many nucleated cells each sample contained. To quantify the absolute abundance of each unique TCRbeta CDR3 rearrangement, sequence reads were collapsed and filtered. For each sample, productive Simpson clonality was calculated as the square root of Simpson's diversity index across productive rearrangements. What TCRdb holds here is the immuneACCESS table cut down to in-frame rearrangements. Part of the clones is not present; checked against another copy, under half of the missing clones reflect an unresolved V gene, and the others are unexplained. The DNA was the basis for D and trimming; V, J and clone size are from that table. For this sample there are approximately 180,000 clones; around 79% appear just once. The ten largest clonotypes hold 26% of the sample.

These data belong to a study of blood T cell repertoires in COVID-19 (TCRdb year 2020). Concerning the study at large: Collaborator samples came from the United States, Italy and Spain and covered acute and convalescent phases of COVID-19. Subjects who had been exposed to COVID-19, were actively infected with it, or had recovered from it provided the deeply sampled blood TCRbeta repertoires that made up the dataset. The samples were drawn from two sources: the first 160 participants of the ongoing ImmuneRACE study, and fewer than 1,500 subjects contributed by 6 global collaborators. The prospective study material was composed of cDNA or gDNA derived from T cells, B-cell-depleted T cells, or PBMCs. Sample metadata almost always included a de-identified subject ID, COVID-19 status, age in years and sex. Where available, HLA class I and class II types were obtained from metadata supplied by the sample provider rather than from assay-based typing. The repertoires were made available in a free public database intended to serve as a resource for research on the immune response to SARS-CoV-2. Findings and caveats that apply to the study as a whole: Clinical and demographic metadata were provided uncurated, with the amount varying by source and participant.

Trimming removed 5 bases from V and 1 base from J, leaving 8 bases between the germline ends. From the cysteine through the phenylalanine, the CDR3 covers 14 amino acids. The kept DNA is CDR3 alone, 42 bases in frame from the first base. CDR1 is given as SNHLY and CDR2 as FYNNEI, both from the germline V gene. Collaborating institutions collected whole blood in K2EDTA tubes following their own protocols. For TCRbeta analysis, collaborator samples were shipped as frozen whole blood, as isolated PBMCs, or as DNA extracted from either sample type. The sequence was obtained from a woman between 70 and 85 years old with acute or convalescent COVID-19. Source material: peripheral blood. The chain was built from TRBV2 and TRBJ2-2, with the D gene not confidently named. The DNA is TGTGCCAGCAGTCCGAGGCAGAACACCGGGGAGCTGTTTTTT. Its protein reads: CASSPRQNTGELFF.